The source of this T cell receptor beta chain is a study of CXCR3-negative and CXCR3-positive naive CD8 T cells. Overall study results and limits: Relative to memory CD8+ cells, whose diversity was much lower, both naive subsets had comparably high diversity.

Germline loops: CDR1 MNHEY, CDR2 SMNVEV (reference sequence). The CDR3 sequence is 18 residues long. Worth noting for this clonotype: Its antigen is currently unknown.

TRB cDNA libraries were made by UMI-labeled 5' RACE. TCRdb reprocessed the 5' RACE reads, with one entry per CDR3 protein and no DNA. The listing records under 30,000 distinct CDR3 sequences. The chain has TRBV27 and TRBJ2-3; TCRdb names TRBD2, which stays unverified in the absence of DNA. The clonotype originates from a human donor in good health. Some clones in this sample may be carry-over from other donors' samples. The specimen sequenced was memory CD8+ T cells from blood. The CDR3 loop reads CASSLWASGGAPSDTQYF.